This TCR beta chain was retrieved from a study of T cells in narcolepsy. Study summary: Patients with NT1 or NT2 and healthy control donors were enrolled. Study-wide results and caveats: No autoreactive T cell clone sequences appeared in some memory CD4+ repertoires. Autoreactive HCRT-specific and TRIB2-specific clonotypes were marked in same-patient CSF-versus-blood CD4+ comparisons.

Sequencing used immunoSEQ multiplex PCR; TCRdb keeps in-frame clones, though not all of them. This sample carries about 15,000 clones, approximately 85% of them seen once, and the ten largest clones take over 30%. The sample holds one count of this clone. Its antigen remains unknown. Source material: memory (CD45RA-) CD4+ T cells from blood. The source of this sequence is a human donor in good health.

The CDR3 coding sequence is TGTGCCAGCAGCTTGGTGGGGACTGGAAACACCATATATTTT. Protein product: CASSLVGTGNTIYF. J is TRBJ1-3 and V is TRBV5-8; D unclear. The CDR3 is 14 residues long. The V gene lost 0 bases and the J gene lost 2 bases, with 6 bases spanning the gap. Germline V CDR1 and CDR2: SGHTS, YDEGEE.